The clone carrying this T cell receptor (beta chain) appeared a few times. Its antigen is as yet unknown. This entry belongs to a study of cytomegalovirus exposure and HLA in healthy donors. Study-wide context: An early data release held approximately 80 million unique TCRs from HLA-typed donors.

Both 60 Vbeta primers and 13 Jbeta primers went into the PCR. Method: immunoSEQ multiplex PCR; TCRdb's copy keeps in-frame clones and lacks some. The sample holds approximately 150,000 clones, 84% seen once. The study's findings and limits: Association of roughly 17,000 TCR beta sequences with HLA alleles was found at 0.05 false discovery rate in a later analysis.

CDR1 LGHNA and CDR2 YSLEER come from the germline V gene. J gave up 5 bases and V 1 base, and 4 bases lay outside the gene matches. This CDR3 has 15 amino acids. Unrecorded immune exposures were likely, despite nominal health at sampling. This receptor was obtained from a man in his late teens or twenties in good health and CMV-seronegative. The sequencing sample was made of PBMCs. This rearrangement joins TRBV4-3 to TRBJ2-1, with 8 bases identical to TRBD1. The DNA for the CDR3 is TGCGCCAGCAGCCAAGGGACAGGGATTGACAATGAGCAGTTCTTC. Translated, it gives CASSQGTGIDNEQFF.